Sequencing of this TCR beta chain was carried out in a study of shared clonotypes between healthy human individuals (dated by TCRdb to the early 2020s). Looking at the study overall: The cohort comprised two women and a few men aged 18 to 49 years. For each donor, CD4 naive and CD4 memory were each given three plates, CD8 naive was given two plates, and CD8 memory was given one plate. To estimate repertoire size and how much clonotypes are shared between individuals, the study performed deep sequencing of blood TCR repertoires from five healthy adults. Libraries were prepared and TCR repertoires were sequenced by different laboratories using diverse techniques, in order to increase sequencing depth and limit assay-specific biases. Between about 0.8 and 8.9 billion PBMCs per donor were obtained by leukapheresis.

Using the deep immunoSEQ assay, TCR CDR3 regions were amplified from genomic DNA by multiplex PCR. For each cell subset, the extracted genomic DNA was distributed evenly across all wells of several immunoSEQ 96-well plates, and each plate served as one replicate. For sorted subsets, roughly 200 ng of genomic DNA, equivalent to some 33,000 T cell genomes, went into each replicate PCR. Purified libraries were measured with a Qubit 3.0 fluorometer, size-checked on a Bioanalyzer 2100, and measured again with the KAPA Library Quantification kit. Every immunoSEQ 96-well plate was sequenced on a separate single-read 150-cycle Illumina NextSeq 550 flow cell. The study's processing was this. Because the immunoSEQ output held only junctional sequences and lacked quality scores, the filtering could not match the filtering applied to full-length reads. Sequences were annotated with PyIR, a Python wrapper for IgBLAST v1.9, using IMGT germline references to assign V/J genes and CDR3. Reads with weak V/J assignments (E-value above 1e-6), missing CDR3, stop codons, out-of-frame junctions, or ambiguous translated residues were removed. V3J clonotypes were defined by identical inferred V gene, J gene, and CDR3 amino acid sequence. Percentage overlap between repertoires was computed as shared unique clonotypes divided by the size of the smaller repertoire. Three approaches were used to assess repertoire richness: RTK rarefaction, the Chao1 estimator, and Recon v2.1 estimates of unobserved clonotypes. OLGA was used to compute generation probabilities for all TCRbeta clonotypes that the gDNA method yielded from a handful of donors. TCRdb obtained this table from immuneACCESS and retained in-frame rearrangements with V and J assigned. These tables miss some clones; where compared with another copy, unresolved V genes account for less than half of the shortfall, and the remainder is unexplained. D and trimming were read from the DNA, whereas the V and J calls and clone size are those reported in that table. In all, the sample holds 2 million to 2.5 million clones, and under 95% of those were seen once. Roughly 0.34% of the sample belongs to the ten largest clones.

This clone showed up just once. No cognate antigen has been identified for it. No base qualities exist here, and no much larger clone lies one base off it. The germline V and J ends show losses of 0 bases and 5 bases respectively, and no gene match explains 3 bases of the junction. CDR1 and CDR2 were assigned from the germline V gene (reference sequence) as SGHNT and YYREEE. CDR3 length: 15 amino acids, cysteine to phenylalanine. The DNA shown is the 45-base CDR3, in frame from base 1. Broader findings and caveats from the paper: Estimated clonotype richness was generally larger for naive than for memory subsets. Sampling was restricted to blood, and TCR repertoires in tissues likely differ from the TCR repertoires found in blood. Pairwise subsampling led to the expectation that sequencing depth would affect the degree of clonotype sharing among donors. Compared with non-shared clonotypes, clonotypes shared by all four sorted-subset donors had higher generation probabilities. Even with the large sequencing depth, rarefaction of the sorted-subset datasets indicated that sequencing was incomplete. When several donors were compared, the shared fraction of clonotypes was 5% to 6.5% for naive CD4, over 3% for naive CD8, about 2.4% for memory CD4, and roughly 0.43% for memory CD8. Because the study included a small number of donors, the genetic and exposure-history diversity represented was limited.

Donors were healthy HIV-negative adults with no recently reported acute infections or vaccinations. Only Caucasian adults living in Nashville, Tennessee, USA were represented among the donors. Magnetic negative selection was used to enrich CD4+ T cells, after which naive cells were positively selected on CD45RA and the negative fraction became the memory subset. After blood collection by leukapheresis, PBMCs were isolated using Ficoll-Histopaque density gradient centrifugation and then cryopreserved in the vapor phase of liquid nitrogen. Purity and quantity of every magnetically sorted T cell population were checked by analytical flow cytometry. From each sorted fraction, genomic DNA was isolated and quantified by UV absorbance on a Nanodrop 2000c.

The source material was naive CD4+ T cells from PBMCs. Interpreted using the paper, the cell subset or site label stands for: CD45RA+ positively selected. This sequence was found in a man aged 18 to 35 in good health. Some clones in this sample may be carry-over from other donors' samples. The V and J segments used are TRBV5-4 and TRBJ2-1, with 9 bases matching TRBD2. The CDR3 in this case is CASSLGLAANNEQFF. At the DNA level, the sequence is TGTGCCAGCAGCTTGGGACTAGCGGCCAACAATGAGCAGTTCTTC.